These 10 T cell receptor beta chains originate from one sample sequenced in a study of post-analysis software for immune sequencing data. General observations from the study: About five TRBV segments occurring more often in patients than controls included TRBV5-6, TRBV5-1 and TRBV20-1.

Every TCR beta cDNA library bore unique molecular identifiers. One entry per CDR3 protein, called by TCRdb with MiXCR from the PCR reads. The sample holds under 200,000 distinct CDR3 sequences, approximately 30% seen once. These TCRs are of unknown antigen specificity. Input material: blood. The receptor source for this set is a girl aged 2-17 years with multiple sclerosis.

This clonotype was seen repeatedly, ten times or more. The chain uses TRBV5-1 and TRBJ2-6; TRBD1 matches at 8 bases. Germline V CDR1 and CDR2: SGHRS, YFSETQ. The CDR3 extends over 19 amino acids. V dropped 0 bases and J dropped 0; count of bases not matched to a gene: 8. This CDR3 reads CASSLASRGRPSGANVLTF. CDR3 nucleotides: TGCGCCAGCAGCTTGGCTTCCAGGGGGCGACCCTCTGGGGCCAACGTCCTGACTTTC.

This clonotype occurred a few times. DNA of the CDR3: TGTGCCAGTAGTATAGAATTCGGGGTTGAGCAGTTCTTC. This sequence encodes CASSIEFGVEQFF. The rearrangement joins TRBV19 to TRBJ2-1; TRBD2 might be the D (5 bases). V lost 0 bases to trimming and J lost 9 bases, with 9 bases between them. This CDR3 has 13 residues. CDR1 and CDR2 (germline): LNHDA, SQIVND (reference sequence).

Concerning this clonotype itself: A much larger clonotype is one base distant, so this may be a read error. The V call is TRBV7-8, the J call TRBJ2-6, with TRBD1 as a possible D gene (5 bases). The CDR3 is 15 residues long. Germline V gene sequence: CDR1 SGHVS, CDR2 FQNEAQ. The CDR3 sequence is CASSEQPSGANVPTF. The CDR3 DNA follows: TGTGCCAGCAGCGAGCAGCCATCTGGGGCCAACGTCCCGACTTTC.

As regards this clonotype: Since a much larger clone is just one base distant, this may be a read error. The chain joins TRBV7-6 to TRBJ1-2; 9 nucleotides line up with TRBD1. Germline V CDR1 and CDR2: SGHVS, FNYEAQ. With V trimmed by 5 bases and J by 4 bases, 11 bases remained unmatched. There are 16 residues in the CDR3. The CDR3 sequence: CASSPLGQGTCYGYTF. CDR3 DNA: TGTGCCAGCAGCCCGTTGGGACAGGGAACATGCTATGGCTACACCTTC.

This clonotype was counted many times. The chain has TRBV7-8 and TRBJ2-1, with 11 bases that match TRBD2. The CDR3 extends over 18 amino acids. Germline loops: CDR1 SGHVS, CDR2 FQNEAQ. V dropped 0 bases and J dropped 6; count of bases not matched to a gene: 10. The CDR3 sequence is CASSLALALAGVGNEQFF. The CDR3 region has the DNA TGTGCCAGCAGCTTAGCTCTCGCACTAGCGGGAGTAGGCAATGAGCAGTTCTTC.

Details on this clonotype: One base away lies a much larger clone, so this may be a sequencing read error. The rearrangement uses TRBV12-3 or TRBV12-4 and TRBJ2-3; no definite D call. This CDR3 has 15 residues. V was cut by 5 bases and J by 0 bases, with 12 bases left in between. CDR3 residues: CASSGKVTSTDTQYF. The CDR3 coding sequence is TGTGCCAGCAGTGGCAAGGTTACTAGCACAGATACGCAGTATTTT.

The gene calls are TRBV12-3 or TRBV12-4 and TRBJ2-7, with D possibly TRBD2 on 5 matching bases. V was clipped by 5 bases and J by 1 base, with 9 bases between them. The CDR3 has 13 amino acids. CDR3 loop: CASSNRGSYEQYF. The CDR3 nucleotides are TGTGCCAGCAGTAACCGGGGTTCCTACGAGCAGTACTTC.

This chain uses TRBV4-1 with TRBJ2-7; TRBD1 is a possible D gene (6 bases). The V gene's germline CDR1 is MGHRA and CDR2 YSYEKL. With 3 bases removed from V and 2 bases from J, the gap between germline ends came to 14 bases. CDR3 length: 15 residues. The CDR3, as DNA: TGCGCCAGCAGCCAGGAGGACAGAGCCACCTACGAGCAGTACTTC. Its protein is CASSQEDRATYEQYF.

The rearrangement joins TRBV14 to TRBJ1-1; a possible D gene is TRBD1 (6 bases). The V gene lost 5 bases and the J gene lost 3 bases, with 13 bases spanning the gap. The CDR3 has 14 residues. Per the germline V gene, CDR1 is SGHDN and CDR2 is FVKESK. CDR3 bases: TGTGCCAGCAGCTCACAGAGGGGGGACACTGAAGCTTTCTTT. Its protein is CASSSQRGDTEAFF.

This clonotype was detected a few times. CDR3 amino acids: CASSLAEQGLYEQYF. CDR3 bases: TGCGCCAGCAGCTTGGCCGAACAGGGATTGTACGAGCAGTACTTC. The rearrangement links TRBV5-1 to TRBJ2-4; D may be TRBD1 (6 bases). The J call may be in error: the DNA end matches TRBJ2-7 better. The germline gives CDR1 SGHRS, CDR2 YFSETQ. CDR3 length: 15 residues.